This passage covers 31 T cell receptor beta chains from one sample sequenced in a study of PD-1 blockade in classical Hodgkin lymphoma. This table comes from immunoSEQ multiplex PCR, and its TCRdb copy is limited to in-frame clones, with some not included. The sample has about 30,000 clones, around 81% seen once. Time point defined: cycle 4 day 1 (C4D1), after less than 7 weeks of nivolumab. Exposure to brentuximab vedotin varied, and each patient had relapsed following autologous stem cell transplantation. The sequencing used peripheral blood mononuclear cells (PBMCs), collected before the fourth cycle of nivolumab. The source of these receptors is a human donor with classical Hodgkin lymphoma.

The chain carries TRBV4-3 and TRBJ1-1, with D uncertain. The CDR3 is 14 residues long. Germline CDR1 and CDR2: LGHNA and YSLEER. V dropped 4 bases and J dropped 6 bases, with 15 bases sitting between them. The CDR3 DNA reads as TGCGCCAGCAGCCCGACCGGGCGAGCGGCTGAAGCTTTCTTT. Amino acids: CASSPTGRAAEAFF.

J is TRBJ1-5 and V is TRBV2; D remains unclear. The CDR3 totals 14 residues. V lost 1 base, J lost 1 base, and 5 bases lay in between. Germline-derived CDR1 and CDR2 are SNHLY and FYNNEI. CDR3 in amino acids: CASSEGLSNQPQHF. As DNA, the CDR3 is TGTGCCAGCAGTGAAGGCCTGAGCAATCAGCCCCAGCATTTT.

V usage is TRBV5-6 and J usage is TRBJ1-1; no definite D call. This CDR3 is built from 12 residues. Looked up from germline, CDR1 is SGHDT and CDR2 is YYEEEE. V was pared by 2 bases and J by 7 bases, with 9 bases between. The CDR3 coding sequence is TGTGCCAGCAGCTTAGGGCAGCTTGAAGCTTTCTTT. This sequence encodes CASSLGQLEAFF.

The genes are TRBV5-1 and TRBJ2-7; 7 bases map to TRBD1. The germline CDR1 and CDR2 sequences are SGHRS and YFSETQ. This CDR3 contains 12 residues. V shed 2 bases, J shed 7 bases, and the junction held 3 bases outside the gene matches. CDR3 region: CASSLHRGEQYF. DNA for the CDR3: TGCGCCAGCAGCTTACACAGGGGTGAGCAGTACTTC.

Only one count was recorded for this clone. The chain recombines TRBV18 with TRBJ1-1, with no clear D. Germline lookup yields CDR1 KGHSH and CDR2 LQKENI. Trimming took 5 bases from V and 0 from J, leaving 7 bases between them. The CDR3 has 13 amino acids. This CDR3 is CASSGVLNTEAFF. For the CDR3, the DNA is TGTGCCAGCTCAGGGGTCCTGAACACTGAAGCTTTCTTT.

The CDR3 here is CATSRDLGNTGELFF. DNA of the CDR3: TGTGCCACCAGCAGAGATCTGGGGAACACCGGGGAGCTGTTTTTT. V and J are TRBV15 and TRBJ2-2; D ambiguous. The V and J ends lost 0 bases and 1 base respectively, with 6 bases between them. The CDR3 totals 15 residues. Germline V gene lookup returns CDR1 LNHNV and CDR2 YYDKDF (reference sequence).

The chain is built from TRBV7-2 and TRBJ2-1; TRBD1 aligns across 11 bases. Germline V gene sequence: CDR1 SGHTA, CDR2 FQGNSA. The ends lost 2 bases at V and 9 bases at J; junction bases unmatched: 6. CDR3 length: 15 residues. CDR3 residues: CASSLIVGTGGEQFF. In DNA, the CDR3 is TGTGCCAGCAGCTTAATTGTTGGGACAGGGGGTGAGCAGTTCTTC.

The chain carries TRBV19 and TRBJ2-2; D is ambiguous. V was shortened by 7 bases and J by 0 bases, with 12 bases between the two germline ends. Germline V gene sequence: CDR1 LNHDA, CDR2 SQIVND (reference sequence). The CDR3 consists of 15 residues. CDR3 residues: CASKWRTANTGELFF. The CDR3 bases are TGTGCCAGTAAGTGGCGGACCGCGAACACCGGGGAGCTGTTTTTT.

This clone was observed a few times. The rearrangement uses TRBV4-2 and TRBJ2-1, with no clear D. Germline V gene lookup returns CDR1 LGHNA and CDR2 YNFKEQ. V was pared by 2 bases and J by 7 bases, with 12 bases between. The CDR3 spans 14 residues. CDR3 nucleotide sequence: TGTGCCAGCAGCCAATCCGAGGCGGAAAATGAGCAGTTCTTC. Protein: CASSQSEAENEQFF.

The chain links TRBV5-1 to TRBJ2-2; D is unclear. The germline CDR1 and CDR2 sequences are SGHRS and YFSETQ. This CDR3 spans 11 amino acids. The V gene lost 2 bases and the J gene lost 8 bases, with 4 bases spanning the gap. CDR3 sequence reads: CASSLRGELFF. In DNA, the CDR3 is TGCGCCAGCAGCTTACGGGGGGAGCTGTTTTTT.

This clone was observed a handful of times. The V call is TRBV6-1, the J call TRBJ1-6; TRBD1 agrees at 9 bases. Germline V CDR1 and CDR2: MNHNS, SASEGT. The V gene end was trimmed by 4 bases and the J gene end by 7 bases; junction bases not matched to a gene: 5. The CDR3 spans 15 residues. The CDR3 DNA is TGTGCCAGCAGTGTGGACAGGGGCTACAATTCACCCCTCCACTTT. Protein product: CASSVDRGYNSPLHF.

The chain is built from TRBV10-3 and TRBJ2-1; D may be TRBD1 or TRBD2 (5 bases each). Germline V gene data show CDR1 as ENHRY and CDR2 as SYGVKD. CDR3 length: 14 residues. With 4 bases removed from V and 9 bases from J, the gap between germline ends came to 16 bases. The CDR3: CAISGTGPPGEQFF. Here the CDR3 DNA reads TGTGCCATCAGTGGCACGGGACCACCAGGTGAGCAGTTCTTC.

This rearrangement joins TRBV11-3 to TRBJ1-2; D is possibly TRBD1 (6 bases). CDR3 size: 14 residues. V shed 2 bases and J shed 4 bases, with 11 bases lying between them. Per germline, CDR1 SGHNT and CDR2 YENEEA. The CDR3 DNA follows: TGTGCCAGCAGCTTACAGGGGACGGGCTATGGCTACACCTTC. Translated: CASSLQGTGYGYTF.

The DNA for the CDR3 is TGTGCCAGCAGACCAACCGGGTTACAAGAGACCCAGTACTTC. This sequence encodes CASRPTGLQETQYF. The chain couples TRBV6-6 to TRBJ2-5; no clear D. The V and J ends lost 6 bases and 2 bases respectively, with 13 bases between them. Germline-derived CDR1 and CDR2 are MNHNY and SVGAGI (reference sequence). This CDR3 comprises 14 residues.

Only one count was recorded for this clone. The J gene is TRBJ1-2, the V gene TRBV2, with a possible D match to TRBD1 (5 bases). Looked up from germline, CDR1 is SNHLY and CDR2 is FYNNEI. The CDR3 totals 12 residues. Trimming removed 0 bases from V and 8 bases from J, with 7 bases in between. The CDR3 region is CASSEAGGGYTF. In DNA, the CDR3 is TGTGCCAGCAGTGAAGCGGGGGGAGGCTACACCTTC.

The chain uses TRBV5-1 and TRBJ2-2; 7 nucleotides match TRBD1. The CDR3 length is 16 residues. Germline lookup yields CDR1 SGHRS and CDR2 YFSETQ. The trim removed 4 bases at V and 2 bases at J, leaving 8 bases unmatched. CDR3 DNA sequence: TGCGCCAGCAGCCCCCGGGACAGCGGAAACACCGGGGAGCTGTTTTTT. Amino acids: CASSPRDSGNTGELFF.

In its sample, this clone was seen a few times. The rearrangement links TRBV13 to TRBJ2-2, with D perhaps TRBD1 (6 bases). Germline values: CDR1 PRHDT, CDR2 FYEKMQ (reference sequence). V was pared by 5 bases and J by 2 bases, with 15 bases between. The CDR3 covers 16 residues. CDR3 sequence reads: CASSPPDSHNTGELFF. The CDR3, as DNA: TGTGCCAGCAGCCCTCCGGACAGCCATAACACCGGGGAGCTGTTTTTT. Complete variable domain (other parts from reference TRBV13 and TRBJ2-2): AAGVIQSPRHLIKEKRETATLKCYPIPRHDTVYWYQQGPGQDPQFLISFYEKMQSDKGSIPDRFSAQQFSDYHSELNMSSLELGDSALYFCASSPPDSHNTGELFFGEGSRLTVL.

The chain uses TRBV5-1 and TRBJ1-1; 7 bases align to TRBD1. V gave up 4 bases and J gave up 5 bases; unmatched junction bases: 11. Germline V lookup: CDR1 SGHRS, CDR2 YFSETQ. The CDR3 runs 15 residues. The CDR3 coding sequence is TGCGCCAGCAGCCTCTCCGGGACAGTTGGGACTGAAGCTTTCTTT. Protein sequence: CASSLSGTVGTEAFF.

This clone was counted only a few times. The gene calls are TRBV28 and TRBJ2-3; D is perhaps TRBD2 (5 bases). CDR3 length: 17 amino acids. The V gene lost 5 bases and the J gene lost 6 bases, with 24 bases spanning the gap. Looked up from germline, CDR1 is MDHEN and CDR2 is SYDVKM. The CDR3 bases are TGTGCCAGCAGTACCGGGATCTCCTTAACAACAGCCGATACGCAGTATTTT. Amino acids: CASSTGISLTTADTQYF.

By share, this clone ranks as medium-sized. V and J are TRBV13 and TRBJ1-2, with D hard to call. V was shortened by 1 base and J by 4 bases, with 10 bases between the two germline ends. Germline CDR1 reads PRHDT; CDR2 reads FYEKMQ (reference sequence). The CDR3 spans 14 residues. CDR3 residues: CASSLEAESYGYTF. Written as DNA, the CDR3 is TGTGCCAGCAGCTTAGAGGCGGAGTCCTATGGCTACACCTTC.

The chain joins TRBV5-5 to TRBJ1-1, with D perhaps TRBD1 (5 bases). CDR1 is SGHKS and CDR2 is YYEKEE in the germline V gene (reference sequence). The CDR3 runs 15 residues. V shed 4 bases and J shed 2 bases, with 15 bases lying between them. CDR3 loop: CASSQFQGSNTEAFF. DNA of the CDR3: TGTGCCAGCAGCCAGTTCCAGGGTAGTAACACTGAAGCTTTCTTT.

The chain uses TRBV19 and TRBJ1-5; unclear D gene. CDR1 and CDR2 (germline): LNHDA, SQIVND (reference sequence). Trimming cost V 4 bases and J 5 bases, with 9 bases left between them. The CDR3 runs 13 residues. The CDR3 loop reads CASSKSADQPQHF. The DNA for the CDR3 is TGTGCCAGTAGTAAGTCAGCCGATCAGCCCCAGCATTTT.

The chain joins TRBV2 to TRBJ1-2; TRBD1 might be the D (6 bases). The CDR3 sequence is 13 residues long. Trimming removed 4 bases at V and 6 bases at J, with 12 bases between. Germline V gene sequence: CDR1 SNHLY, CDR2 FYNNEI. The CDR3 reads CASSGDTGNGYTF. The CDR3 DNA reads TGTGCCAGCAGTGGGGACACCGGGAATGGCTACACCTTC. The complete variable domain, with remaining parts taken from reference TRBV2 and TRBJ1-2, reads EPEVTQTPSHQVTQMGQEVILRCVPISNHLYFYWYRQILGQKVEFLVSFYNNEISEKSEIFDDQFSVERPDGSNFTLKIRSTKLEDSAMYFCASSGDTGNGYTFGSGTRLTVV.

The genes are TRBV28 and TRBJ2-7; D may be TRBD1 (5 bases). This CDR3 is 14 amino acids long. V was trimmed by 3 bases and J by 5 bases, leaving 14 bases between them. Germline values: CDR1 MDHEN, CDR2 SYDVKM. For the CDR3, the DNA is TGTGCCAGCAGTTTGAGTCAGGGTGTCAACGAGCAGTACTTC. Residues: CASSLSQGVNEQYF.

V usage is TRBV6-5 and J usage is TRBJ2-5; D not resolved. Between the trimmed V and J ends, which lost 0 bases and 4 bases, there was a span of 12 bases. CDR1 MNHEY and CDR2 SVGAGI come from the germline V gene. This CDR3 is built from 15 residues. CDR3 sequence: CASSYSPNYRETQYF. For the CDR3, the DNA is TGTGCCAGCAGTTACTCGCCCAATTATCGAGAGACCCAGTACTTC.

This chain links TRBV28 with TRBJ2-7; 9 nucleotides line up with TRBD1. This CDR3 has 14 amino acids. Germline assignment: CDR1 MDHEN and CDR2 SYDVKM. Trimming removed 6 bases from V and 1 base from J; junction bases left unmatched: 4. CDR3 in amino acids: CASRNRGPSYEQYV. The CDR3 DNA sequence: TGTGCCAGCAGGAACAGGGGGCCTTCCTACGAGCAGTACGTC.

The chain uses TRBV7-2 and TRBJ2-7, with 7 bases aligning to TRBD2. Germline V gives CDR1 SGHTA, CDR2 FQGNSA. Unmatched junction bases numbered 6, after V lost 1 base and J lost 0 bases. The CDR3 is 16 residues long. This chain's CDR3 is CASSLEPSGSSYEQYF. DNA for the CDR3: TGTGCCAGCAGCTTAGAGCCTAGCGGCAGCTCCTACGAGCAGTACTTC.

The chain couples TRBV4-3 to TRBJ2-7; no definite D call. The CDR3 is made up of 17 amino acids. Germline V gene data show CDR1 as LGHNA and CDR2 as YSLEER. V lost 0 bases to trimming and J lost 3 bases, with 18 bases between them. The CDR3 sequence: CASSQDRAVGHLYEQYF. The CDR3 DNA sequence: TGCGCCAGCAGCCAAGATAGGGCCGTAGGGCACCTCTACGAGCAGTACTTC.

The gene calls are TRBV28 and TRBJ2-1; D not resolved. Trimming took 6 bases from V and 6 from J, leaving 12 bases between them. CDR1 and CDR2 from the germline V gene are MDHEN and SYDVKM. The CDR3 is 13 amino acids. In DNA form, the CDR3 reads TGTGCCAGCAGCCCGCAAGAAACCAATGAGCAGTTCTTC. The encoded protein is CASSPQETNEQFF.

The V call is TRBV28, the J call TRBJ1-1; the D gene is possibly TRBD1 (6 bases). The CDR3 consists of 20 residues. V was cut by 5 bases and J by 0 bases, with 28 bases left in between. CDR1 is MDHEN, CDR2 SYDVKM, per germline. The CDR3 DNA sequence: TGTGCCAGCAGTCGTTTGGACTACAGGGTCAGGCCCGGGATGAACACTGAAGCTTTCTTT. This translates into CASSRLDYRVRPGMNTEAFF. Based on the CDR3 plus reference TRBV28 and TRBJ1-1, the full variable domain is DVKVTQSSRYLVKRTGEKVFLECVQDMDHENMFWYRQDPGLGLRLIYFSYDVKMKEKGDIPEGYSVSREKKERFSLILESASTNQTSMYLCASSRLDYRVRPGMNTEAFFGQGTRLTVV.

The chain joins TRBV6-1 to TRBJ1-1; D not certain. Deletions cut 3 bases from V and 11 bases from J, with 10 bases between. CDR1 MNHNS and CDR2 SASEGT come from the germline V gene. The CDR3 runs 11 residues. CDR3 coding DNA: TGTGCCAGCAGTGAGGGGTTGTCGGCTTTCTTT. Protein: CASSEGLSAFF.